The TCR beta chain described here comes from a study of cytomegalovirus exposure and HLA in healthy donors. Across the study: In an early release, HLA-typed donors contributed some 82 million unique TCR sequences.

The CDR3 contains 14 residues. The germline CDR1 and CDR2 sequences are MDHEN and SYDVKM. About this clone: An end of the junction does not agree with germline; a read error may underlie this.

The primer mix had 60 Vbeta and 13 Jbeta primers. Assay: immunoSEQ multiplex PCR; the TCRdb copy retains only in-frame clones and omits some. This table holds fewer than 95,000 clones, over 70% found once. The receptor was isolated from a man aged 40-50 years in good health and CMV-seronegative. Sequencing was carried out using PBMCs. This chain links TRBV28 with TRBJ2-3, with 9 bases aligning to TRBD2. The CDR3 loop reads CASGLAGATDTQYF. The CDR3 region has the DNA TGTGCCAGCGGTTTAGCGGGGGCCACAGATACGCAGTATTTT.